This T cell receptor beta chain was identified during a study of blood T cell repertoires in COVID-19. Study at large: T cells, B-cell-depleted T cells, or PBMCs provided the cDNA or gDNA that served as material.

Per germline, CDR1 MNHEY and CDR2 SVGAGI. This CDR3 contains 12 residues. V dropped 7 bases and J dropped 2 bases, with 6 bases sitting between them. Those enrolled in Seattle joined during active infection and were followed longitudinally afterward. Original processing methods: Estimation of nucleated cell counts relied on the amplification of reference gene primers. The repertoire was sequenced with immunoSEQ multiplex PCR; TCRdb's copy has only in-frame clones and lacks some. The D gene and trimming were derived from the DNA, and the V and J assignments and clone size from that table. The sample lists a few hundred thousand clones, about 91% occurring once. This clone has just one count.

The sequencing input was peripheral blood. This TCR came from a woman aged 25 to 39 with COVID-19, enrolled during active disease. V usage is TRBV6-5 and J usage is TRBJ1-5, with D hard to call. The CDR3 region is CASTHGNQPQHF. DNA of the CDR3: TGTGCCAGCACACATGGCAATCAGCCCCAGCATTTT.